This T cell receptor beta chain originates from a study of blood T cell dynamics during melanoma immunotherapy (dated by TCRdb to between 2020 and 2021). Looking at the study overall: All patients had metastatic melanoma and were given first-line pembrolizumab or nivolumab plus ipilimumab as standard of care in the United Kingdom. To find early correlates of response, the study profiled the peripheral T cell receptor repertoires of patients with metastatic melanoma both before and after one cycle of checkpoint inhibitor therapy. Consecutive patients formed a training cohort, and a further independent group of patients from the same centre was pooled into an external validation set.

The time point label of this sample denotes: pre-treatment baseline. Blood was sampled before treatment (T0) and at week 3 (W3), after the first cycle of checkpoint blockade. Except for two patients with rapid clinical progression, response was assessed 12 weeks after the first infusion by RECIST 1.1; disease control meant complete response, partial response or stable disease. Patients were not eligible if they had prior systemic cancer treatment, concomitant immunosuppressant therapy or synchronous other active malignancies. Both bulk PBMC and plasma cell-free DNA were sequenced for TCR beta so that circulating cells and T cell turnover could be tracked. PBMC were isolated from blood with Lymphoprep and SepMate tubes, followed by red cell lysis. QIAamp DNA Blood Mini kits were used to extract DNA from both PBMC and sorted T cell subsets. Every bulk PBMC sample had a fixed 350 ng of DNA loaded. TCR beta CDR3 sequences were amplified from genomic DNA with the immunoSEQ TCRb Assay kit following manufacturer instructions. The KAPA Library Quantification Kit for Illumina platforms was used to quantify the pooled libraries by qPCR. Pooled libraries were clustered at about 0.55-1.1 pM and sequenced on an Illumina NextSeq 500. In the source study's methods: TCR data were analyzed using immunoSEQ ANALYZER and the R LymphoSeq package. A rearrangement efficiency score was calculated as productive divided by the sum of productive and non-productive CDR3 sequences. Within each patient, timepoints were compared pairwise for clonality, measured with the Gini coefficient, and for diversity, measured with the Renyi index at alpha=1. In LymphoSeq, clonal relatedness was computed using an edit distance of 3, and repertoire similarity was computed using the Bhattacharyya coefficient. To classify response, a linear discriminant analysis based on week-3 changes in clonality and diversity was built with the R MASS and caret packages. TCRdb's version of the immuneACCESS table is confined to in-frame rearrangements and falls short of the full clone set. An unresolved V gene accounts for under half of the shortfall where checked; the remainder is of unknown origin. V and J calls plus clone size are reproduced from that table; the DNA served to infer D and trimming. The sample table records around 11,000 clones; less than 85% of these occur just once. The ten largest clonotypes hold 15% to 20% of the sample.

The study at large found these results: The study could not determine whether the T cell clones driving repertoire changes were melanoma-specific or reflected general immune activation. The relatively small sample size was acknowledged as potentially limiting generalization of the results. Unlike progressors, patients who went on to achieve disease control showed a bifurcated reorganization of the PBMC repertoire at W3, with either increased clonality or increased diversity.

For this chain, trimming is 4 bases at the V end and 1 base at the J end, and the number of junction bases without a gene match is 3. Reading from cysteine to phenylalanine, the CDR3 counts 15 amino acids. The entry retains the CDR3 DNA only, 45 bases that are in frame from base 1. CDR1 and CDR2 were assigned from the germline V gene as SGHRS and YFSETQ. Details on this clone: The antigen it binds to is not known. Base qualities were left out, and no much larger clone turns up one base away.

Sample: blood, taken from a patient treated with checkpoint blockade. The receptor was derived from a human donor with melanoma. The chain employs TRBV5-1 and TRBJ1-5; 9 central bases correspond to TRBD1. DNA sequence: TGCGCCAGCAGCCAGACAGGGGGGAGCAATCAGCCCCAGCATTTT. Its coded protein is CASSQTGGSNQPQHF.